These 32 T cell receptor beta chains share one sample of origin, sequenced in a study of regulatory T cells in long-lasting Graves disease. Arm-PCR of CDR3 regions with iRepertoire HTBI primers generated TCR beta libraries. TCRdb independently ran MiXCR on the multiplex PCR reads; one entry per CDR3 protein. The sample contains hundreds of thousands of distinct CDR3 sequences, about a sixth of which appear only once. The time point: newly diagnosed GD, antithyroid drugs for less than 3 months. PBMCs were the source of the RNA used for TCR sequencing. These data were also reused for a study on T cells in Graves' hyperthyroidism and ophthalmopathy.

The sequencing used peripheral blood mononuclear cells (PBMCs), collected at new diagnosis, from a patient treated with antithyroid drugs. These receptors originate from a woman in her twenties or thirties with Graves disease.

The chain combines TRBV15 with TRBJ1-3; D ambiguous. V lost 0 bases and J lost 2, with 14 bases in between. CDR1 LNHNV and CDR2 YYDKDF come from the germline V gene (reference sequence). This CDR3 spans 17 amino acids. CDR3: CATSRDPYASTGNTIYF. CDR3 sequence (DNA): TGTGCCACCAGCAGAGATCCCTACGCGTCAACTGGAAACACCATATATTTT.

As concerns this clonotype: One junction end disagrees with the germline gene, perhaps due to a read error. The genes are TRBV11-1 and TRBJ2-5; 7 bases line up with TRBD2. Germline-derived CDR1 and CDR2 are SGHAT and FQDESV (reference sequence). The CDR3 contains 14 residues. The CDR3 bases are TGTGCCAGCGGCTTTGCGGGAGAACTGAATGAGCAGTACTTC. It is translated as CASGFAGELNEQYF.

This clonotype was seen many times. The chain employs TRBV2 and TRBJ2-7; no clear D. The CDR3 runs 15 residues. With 0 bases removed from V and 0 bases from J, the gap between germline ends came to 9 bases. Germline CDR1 SNHLY, CDR2 FYNNEI. The CDR3, as DNA: TGTGCCAGCAGTGAAGCAGGTAGGGACTCCTACGAGCAGTACTTC. Residues: CASSEAGRDSYEQYF. The variable domain in full, completed from reference TRBV2 and TRBJ2-7, reads EPEVTQTPSHQVTQMGQEVILRCVPISNHLYFYWYRQILGQKVEFLVSFYNNEISEKSEIFDDQFSVERPDGSNFTLKIRSTKLEDSAMYFCASSEAGRDSYEQYFGPGTRLTVT.

The rearrangement uses TRBV19 and TRBJ1-3, with D maybe TRBD1 (5 bases). The CDR3 runs to 17 residues. CDR1 LNHDA and CDR2 SQIVND come from the germline V gene (reference sequence). Trimming left V 6 bases short and J 0 bases short, with 18 bases between. The CDR3 loop reads CASRRQIQAISGNTIYF. CDR3 bases: TGTGCCAGTAGACGACAGATCCAAGCTATCTCTGGAAACACCATATATTTT.

This clonotype has a handful of counts. The chain links TRBV6-2 or TRBV6-3 to TRBJ2-7; TRBD1 aligns across 7 bases. The germline gives CDR1 MNHEY, CDR2 SVGEGT. CDR3 length: 14 amino acids. V lost 5 bases to trimming and J lost 2 bases; unmatched junction nucleotides: 6. CDR3 residues: CASSEGGVTYEQYF. For the CDR3, the DNA is TGTGCCAGCAGTGAAGGGGGCGTCACCTACGAGCAGTACTTC.

To note about this clonotype: This likely came from a read error, as a far larger clone is one base away. The CDR3: CASSPRTSGRETQYF. The CDR3 DNA reads as TGTGCCAGCAGCCCCCGGACTAGCGGGAGGGAGACCCAGTACTTC. The chain uses TRBV11-3 and TRBJ2-5; 14 bases are shared with TRBD2. Germline V gene data show CDR1 as SGHNT and CDR2 as YENEEA. This CDR3 has 15 amino acids. V trimming: 5 bases; J trimming: 5 bases; junction bases outside the gene matches: 4.

This clonotype was observed a few times. This chain links TRBV10-2 with TRBJ2-3; maybe TRBD1 (6 bases). CDR3 length: 12 amino acids. Germline CDR1 reads WSHSY; CDR2 reads SAAADI. The V end was cut by 10 bases, the J end by 15 bases, with 23 bases between. CDR3 region: CATQNTGTAVYF. In DNA, the CDR3 is TGCGCCACACAAAACACAGGGACCGCAGTATATTTT.

This clonotype was observed many times. The CDR3 nucleotides are TGTGCCAGCAGCTTAGGCGGGGGGGCGAATGAGCAGTTCTTC. It specifies CASSLGGGANEQFF. The chain recombines TRBV7-8 with TRBJ2-1; 9 bases are shared with TRBD2. In germline, CDR1 is SGHVS, CDR2 FQNEAQ. The CDR3 totals 14 residues. Trimming cost V 1 base and J 7 bases; bases outside gene matches: 2.

As concerns this clonotype: A clone one base away is much larger, so this may be a read error. The chain employs TRBV24-1 and TRBJ2-1; TRBD2 matches at 8 bases. V was pared by 8 bases and J by 7 bases, with 21 bases of the junction left unmatched. The CDR3 length is 18 residues. In germline, CDR1 is KGHDR, CDR2 SFDVKD. The CDR3 loop reads CATIAPEKREFGTNEQFF. In DNA, the CDR3 is TGTGCCACCATTGCCCCTGAGAAGCGGGAGTTTGGAACGAATGAGCAGTTCTTC.

Comments on this clonotype: A much larger clone sits a single nucleotide away, making a read error possible. The chain couples TRBV2 to TRBJ2-3; TRBD2 is a possible D gene (6 bases). Per the germline V gene, CDR1 is SNHLY and CDR2 is FYNNEI. The CDR3 sequence is 13 residues long. CDR3 DNA: TGTGTCAGCAACGGGAGACGCACAGATACGCAGTATTTT. Protein sequence: CVSNGRRTDTQYF.

This clonotype has just a few counts. The genes are TRBV6-2 or TRBV6-3 and TRBJ1-3; D gene unclear. In germline, CDR1 is MNHEY, CDR2 SVGEGT. The CDR3 spans 16 residues. Trimming took 6 bases from V and 1 from J, leaving 16 bases between them. The DNA of the CDR3 is TGTGCCAGCAGGGACGGACCAGTGGGGTCTGGAAACACCATATATTTT. Protein product: CASRDGPVGSGNTIYF.

The chain is built from TRBV5-5 and TRBJ1-5; perhaps TRBD1 as D (5 bases). The V end was cut by 4 bases, the J end by 4 bases, with 15 bases between. Germline V lookup: CDR1 SGHKS, CDR2 YYEKEE (reference sequence). The CDR3 has 15 amino acids. The CDR3 DNA follows: TGTGCCAGCAGCCCGGGGCCCTCAGGGAATCAGCCCCAGCATTTT. This translates into CASSPGPSGNQPQHF.

This clonotype was recorded at least ten times. The genes are TRBV20-1 and TRBJ2-1; D might be TRBD2 (5 bases). Trimming cost V 6 bases and J 9 bases, with 12 bases left between them. The CDR3 loop spans 11 amino acids. Germline-derived CDR1 and CDR2 are DFQATT and SNEGSKA (reference sequence). The CDR3 here is CSATGEREQFF. The CDR3 nucleotides are TGCAGTGCCACCGGGGAGCGTGAGCAGTTCTTC.

The V and J genes are TRBV10-1 and TRBJ2-1, with TRBD1 matching 10 bases. Trimming at V came to 5 bases and at J to 6 bases, leaving 7 bases not matched to a gene. The V gene's germline CDR1 is WNHNN and CDR2 SYGVQD (reference sequence). This CDR3 comprises 15 residues. CDR3 sequence: CASSKPGTGVNEQFF. The CDR3 bases are TGCGCCAGCAGTAAACCCGGGACAGGGGTCAATGAGCAGTTCTTC.

This clonotype has just a few counts. V usage is TRBV6-2 or TRBV6-3 and J usage is TRBJ2-7; 8 nucleotides match TRBD2. The CDR3 totals 14 residues. Germline CDR1 and CDR2: MNHEY and SVGEGT. V lost 6 bases and J lost 7; bases outside the gene matches: 11. The CDR3 nucleotides are TGTGCCAGCAGCCAGGACGGGACTAGTTTTGAGCAGTACTTC. This encodes CASSQDGTSFEQYF.

This clonotype was observed at least ten times. The chain uses TRBV27 and TRBJ2-1; 11 bases fit TRBD2. Germline V gene sequence: CDR1 MNHEY, CDR2 SMNVEV (reference sequence). The CDR3 totals 16 residues. V shed 1 base, J shed 6 bases, and the junction held 5 bases outside the gene matches. In DNA form, the CDR3 reads TGTGCCAGCAGTTTATGGGGGACTAGCGGACGCAATGAGCAGTTCTTC. Its protein is CASSLWGTSGRNEQFF.

This clonotype occurred many times. The chain has TRBV4-1 and TRBJ2-6; tentative D call: TRBD2 (6 bases). CDR3 length: 15 residues. V was clipped by 7 bases and J by 2 bases, with 12 bases between them. Germline V gives CDR1 MGHRA, CDR2 YSYEKL. This CDR3 is CASTQRGTGANVLTF. For the CDR3, the DNA is TGCGCCAGCACTCAACGGGGGACTGGGGCCAACGTCCTGACTTTC.

The V gene is TRBV7-9, the J gene TRBJ2-2; the D call may be TRBD1 or TRBD2 (5 bases each). Trimming left V 5 bases short and J 3 bases short, with 16 bases between. The CDR3 runs to 16 residues. In germline, CDR1 is SEHNR, CDR2 FQNEAQ (reference sequence). CDR3 protein: CASSGPGRKDTGELFF. As DNA, the CDR3 is TGTGCCAGCAGCGGACCGGGACGGAAAGACACCGGGGAGCTGTTTTTT.

There are a few counts of this clonotype. This sequence may be a read error, since a much larger clone differs from it by one base. The chain uses TRBV28 and TRBJ1-4; D possibly corresponds to TRBD1 (5 bases). The CDR3 is made up of 14 amino acids. V was cut by 4 bases and J by 7 bases, with 13 bases left in between. Germline V gene lookup returns CDR1 MDHEN and CDR2 SYDVKM. The CDR3 spells CASSSGTESEKLFF. Here the CDR3 DNA reads TGTGCCAGCAGTTCCGGGACGGAGAGTGAAAAACTGTTTTTT. Looking up the rest from reference TRBV28 and TRBJ1-4 gives the full variable domain: DVKVTQSSRYLVKRTGEKVFLECVQDMDHENMFWYRQDPGLGLRLIYFSYDVKMKEKGDIPEGYSVSREKKERFSLILESASTNQTSMYLCASSSGTESEKLFFGSGTQLSVL.

The V call is TRBV12-3 or TRBV12-4, the J call TRBJ2-7, with D unresolved. The CDR3 length is 15 residues. Trimming took off 3 bases at V and 0 bases at J, with 12 bases between the two ends. CDR3: CASSFATDSSYEQYF. DNA for the CDR3: TGTGCCAGCAGTTTCGCGACCGACTCCTCCTACGAGCAGTACTTC.

This clonotype has more than one count but fewer than ten. The V gene is TRBV7-9, the J gene TRBJ2-3; D remains ambiguous. Germline CDR1 SEHNR, CDR2 FQNEAQ (reference sequence). This CDR3 comprises 16 residues. With 5 bases removed from V and 4 bases from J, the gap between germline ends came to 19 bases. Written as DNA, the CDR3 is TGTGCCAGCAGCCCCAAGAGCTTAACGTCGTCAGATACGCAGTATTTT. The encoded protein is CASSPKSLTSSDTQYF.

This clonotype was detected many times. The chain recombines TRBV20-1 with TRBJ1-2; no clear D. CDR3 length: 10 amino acids. Germline values: CDR1 DFQATT, CDR2 SNEGSKA (reference sequence). The V end was cut by 4 bases, the J end by 7 bases, with 7 bases between. CDR3 protein: CSANGRGYTF. The CDR3 nucleotides are TGCAGTGCTAATGGTCGTGGCTACACCTTC.

This clonotype was recorded a few times. The V and J genes are TRBV12-3 or TRBV12-4 and TRBJ1-1; 7 nucleotides agree with TRBD1. After removal of 9 bases from V and 0 bases from J, the junction contained 4 bases not matched to a gene. The CDR3 extends over 13 amino acids. The CDR3 bases are TGTGCCAGTCTGACAGGGATGAACACTGAAGCTTTCTTT. Its translation is CASLTGMNTEAFF.

This clonotype occurred many times. J is TRBJ2-5 and V is TRBV4-1; tentatively, D is TRBD2 (6 bases). The germline V gene has CDR1 MGHRA and CDR2 YSYEKL. The CDR3 loop spans 13 amino acids. With 1 base removed from V and 4 bases from J, the gap between germline ends came to 7 bases. The CDR3 coding sequence is TGCGCCAGCAGCCAAGCGGGAGTAGAGACCCAGTACTTC. It specifies CASSQAGVETQYF.

The rearrangement uses TRBV7-3 and TRBJ2-1, with D possibly TRBD2 on 6 matching bases. The CDR3 extends over 16 amino acids. Germline V gene data show CDR1 as SGHTA and CDR2 as FQGTGA. V was cut by 1 base and J by 4 bases, with 14 bases left in between. The CDR3 loop is CASSLIGGPAYNEQFF. The CDR3 nucleotides are TGTGCCAGCAGCTTAATCGGAGGGCCGGCGTACAATGAGCAGTTCTTC.

This clonotype was seen at least ten times. This chain connects TRBV6-5 to TRBJ1-1, with TRBD1 matching over 7 bases. V shed 4 bases, J shed 1 base, and the junction held 9 bases outside the gene matches. The CDR3 consists of 16 residues. Germline V CDR1 and CDR2: MNHEY, SVGAGI. CDR3 loop: CASSLTVTGRNTEAFF. DNA of the CDR3: TGTGCCAGCAGTTTGACCGTGACAGGGAGGAACACTGAAGCTTTCTTT.

Many counts were recorded for this clonotype. The chain links TRBV28 to TRBJ2-7; D not resolved. The CDR3 is made up of 14 amino acids. Trimming pared 8 bases from V and 4 bases from J, leaving 18 bases between. CDR1 MDHEN and CDR2 SYDVKM come from the germline V gene. The DNA of the CDR3 is TGTGCCAGCGGCGGAAAAAAACGGTCGTACGAGCAGTACTTC. Its protein is CASGGKKRSYEQYF.

As for this clonotype: This may stem from a read error, because a much larger clone lies one nucleotide away. This chain uses TRBV15 with TRBJ2-5, with TRBD2 matching over 9 bases. CDR1 is LNHNV, CDR2 YYDKDF, per germline (reference sequence). The CDR3 runs to 15 residues. V shed 5 bases and J 9 bases; nucleotides not matched to a gene: 13. The CDR3 here is CATSRPGLAAEAQYF. In nucleotides, the CDR3 is TGTGCCACCAGCCGACCGGGACTAGCAGCTGAGGCCCAGTACTTC.

This clonotype has just a few counts. The V gene is TRBV6-1, the J gene TRBJ1-1; perhaps TRBD1 as D (5 bases). The CDR3 is 12 amino acids. Germline V gives CDR1 MNHNS, CDR2 SASEGT. V dropped 8 bases and J dropped 5 bases, with 12 bases sitting between them. Here the CDR3 reads CASGRGRTEAFF. The CDR3 DNA follows: TGTGCCAGCGGAAGGGGCCGAACTGAAGCTTTCTTT.

This clonotype has at least ten counts. The chain uses TRBV7-9 and TRBJ2-3; D tentatively fits TRBD1 or TRBD2 (6 bases each). Deletions cut 4 bases from V and 2 bases from J, with 22 bases between. CDR3 size: 18 residues. Germline values: CDR1 SEHNR, CDR2 FQNEAQ (reference sequence). The CDR3 spells CASSSILGGGEVTDTQYF. The CDR3 DNA follows: TGTGCCAGCAGCTCGATTCTCGGAGGGGGTGAAGTCACAGATACGCAGTATTTT.

This clonotype was counted many times. This rearrangement joins TRBV27 to TRBJ1-2; unclear D gene. Deletions cut 5 bases from V and 4 bases from J, with 11 bases between. In germline, CDR1 is MNHEY, CDR2 SMNVEV (reference sequence). The CDR3 totals 13 residues. CDR3 DNA sequence: TGTGCCAGCAGTCTGGACCCGGCCTATGGCTACACCTTC. It is translated as CASSLDPAYGYTF.

This clonotype was seen many times. The chain links TRBV6-1 to TRBJ1-1; D is unclear. The V and J ends lost 4 bases and 4 bases respectively, with 13 bases between them. This CDR3 is 14 amino acids long. In germline, CDR1 is MNHNS, CDR2 SASEGT. CDR3 DNA: TGTGCCAGCAGTGGCTACGGGTCGGGCACTGAAGCTTTCTTT. Its protein is CASSGYGSGTEAFF.